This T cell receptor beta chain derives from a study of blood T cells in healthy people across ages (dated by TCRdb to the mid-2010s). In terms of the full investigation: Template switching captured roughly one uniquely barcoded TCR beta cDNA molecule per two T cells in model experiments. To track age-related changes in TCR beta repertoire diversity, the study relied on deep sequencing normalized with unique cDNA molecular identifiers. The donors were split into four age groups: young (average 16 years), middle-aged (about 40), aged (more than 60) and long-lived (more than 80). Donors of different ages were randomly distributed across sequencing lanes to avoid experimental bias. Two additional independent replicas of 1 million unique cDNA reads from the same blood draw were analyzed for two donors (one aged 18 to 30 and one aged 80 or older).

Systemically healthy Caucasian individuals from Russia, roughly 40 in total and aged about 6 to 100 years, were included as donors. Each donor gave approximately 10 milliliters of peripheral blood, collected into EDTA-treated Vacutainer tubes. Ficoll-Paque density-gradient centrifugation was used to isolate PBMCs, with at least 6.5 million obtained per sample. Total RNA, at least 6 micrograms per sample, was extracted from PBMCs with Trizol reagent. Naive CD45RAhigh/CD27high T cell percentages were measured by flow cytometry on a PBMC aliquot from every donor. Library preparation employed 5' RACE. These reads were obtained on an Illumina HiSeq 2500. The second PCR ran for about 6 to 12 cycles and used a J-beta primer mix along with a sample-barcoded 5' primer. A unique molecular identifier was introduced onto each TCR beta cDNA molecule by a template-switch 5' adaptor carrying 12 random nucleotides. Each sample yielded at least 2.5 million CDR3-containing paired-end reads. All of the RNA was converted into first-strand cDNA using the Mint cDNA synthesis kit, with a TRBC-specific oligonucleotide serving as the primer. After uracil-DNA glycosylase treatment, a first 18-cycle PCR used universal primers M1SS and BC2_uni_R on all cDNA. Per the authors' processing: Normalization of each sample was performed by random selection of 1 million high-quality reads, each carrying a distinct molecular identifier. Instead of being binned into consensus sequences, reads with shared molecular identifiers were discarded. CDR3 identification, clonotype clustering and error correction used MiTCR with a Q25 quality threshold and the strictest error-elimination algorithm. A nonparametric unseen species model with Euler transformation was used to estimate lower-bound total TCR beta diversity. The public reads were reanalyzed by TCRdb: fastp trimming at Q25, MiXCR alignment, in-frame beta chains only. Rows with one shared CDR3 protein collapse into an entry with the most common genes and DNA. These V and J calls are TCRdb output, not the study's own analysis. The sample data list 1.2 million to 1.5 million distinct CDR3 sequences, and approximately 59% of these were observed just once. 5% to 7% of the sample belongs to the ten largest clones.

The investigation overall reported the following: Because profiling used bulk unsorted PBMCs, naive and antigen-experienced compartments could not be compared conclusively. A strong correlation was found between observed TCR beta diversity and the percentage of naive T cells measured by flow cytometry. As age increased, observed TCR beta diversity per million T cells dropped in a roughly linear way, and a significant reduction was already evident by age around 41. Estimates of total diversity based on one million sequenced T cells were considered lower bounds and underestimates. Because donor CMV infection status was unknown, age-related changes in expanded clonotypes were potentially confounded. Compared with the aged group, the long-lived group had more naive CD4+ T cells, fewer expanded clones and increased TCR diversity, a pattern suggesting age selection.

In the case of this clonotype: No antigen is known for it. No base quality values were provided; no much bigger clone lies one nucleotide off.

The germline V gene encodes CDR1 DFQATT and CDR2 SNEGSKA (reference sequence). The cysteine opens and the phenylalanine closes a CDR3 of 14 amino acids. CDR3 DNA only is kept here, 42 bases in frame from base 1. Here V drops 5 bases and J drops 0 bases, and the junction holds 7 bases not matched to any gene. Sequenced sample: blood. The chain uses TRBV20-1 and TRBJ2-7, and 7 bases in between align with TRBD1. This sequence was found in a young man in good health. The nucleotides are TGCAGTGCTGGAACCGGGACAGTCTCCTACGAGCAGTACTTC. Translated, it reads CSAGTGTVSYEQYF.